A selection of T cell receptor beta chains follows, all from one sample in a study of T cell changes during pregnancy in multiple sclerosis. This table comes from immunoSEQ multiplex PCR, and its TCRdb copy is limited to in-frame clones, with some not included. The repertoire consists of 74,000 or so clones, with about 92% occurring once and the leading ten covering 0.2% to 0.25%. Sample: CD4+ T cells from peripheral blood mononuclear cells, taken before pregnancy. The receptor set was obtained from a female donor with multiple sclerosis, enrolled in a pregnancy study. Both conserved end residues are part of each CDR3. D genes are given only for firm matches. Size is stated for part of the rows, as once, few or many counts, or as a class when the clone is expanded.

V	J	D	size	CDR3	DNA
TRBV5-5	TRBJ2-7	TRBD1	NA	CASSLGTGANSRYEQYF	TGTGCCAGCAGCTTGGGGACAGGGGCTAATTCGCGATACGAGCAGTACTTC
TRBV2	TRBJ2-2	NA	once	CASSEWERTGELFF	TGTGCCAGCAGTGAATGGGAGAGGACCGGGGAGCTGTTTTTT
TRBV25-1	TRBJ1-4	NA	once	CASIDSATNEKLFF	TGTGCCAGCATAGACAGTGCAACTAATGAAAAACTGTTTTTT
TRBV9	TRBJ1-2	NA	NA	CASSVEEGSIYGYTF	TGTGCCAGCAGCGTAGAGGAGGGGTCAATATATGGCTACACCTTC
TRBV14	TRBJ2-7	NA	once	CASSRGYEQYF	TGTGCCAGCAGTCGGGGGTACGAGCAGTACTTC
TRBV30	TRBJ2-5	TRBD1	NA	CAWSAGGRETQYF	TGTGCCTGGAGTGCAGGGGGCCGGGAGACCCAGTACTTC
TRBV5-8	TRBJ2-2	TRBD2	NA	CASSLGVAGRTGELFF	TGTGCCAGCAGCTTGGGGGTAGCGGGTCGCACCGGGGAGCTGTTTTTT
TRBV19	TRBJ2-1	NA	NA	CASSIYPSQGILYNEQFF	TGTGCCAGTAGTATCTACCCCTCGCAGGGAATTTTATACAATGAGCAGTTCTTC
TRBV19	TRBJ2-3	TRBD1	NA	CASSIQGAADTQYF	TGTGCCAGTAGTATACAGGGGGCCGCAGATACGCAGTATTTT
TRBV6-6	TRBJ1-2	NA	NA	CASNPGPPQGHGYTF	TGTGCCAGCAACCCTGGGCCCCCACAGGGTCACGGCTACACCTTC
TRBV19	TRBJ1-5	NA	NA	CASESSQSAGSQHF	TGTGCCAGTGAGTCTAGTCAGTCTGCTGGGTCCCAGCATTTT
TRBV7-9	TRBJ2-5	TRBD2	NA	CASSLRLAGGPGETQYF	TGTGCCAGCAGCCTCCGACTAGCGGGAGGGCCTGGGGAGACCCAGTACTTC
TRBV21-1	TRBJ2-7	NA	NA	CARLILVVGTHYEQYF	TGTGCCAGGCTGATTCTCGTGGTCGGGACTCACTACGAGCAGTACTTC
TRBV5-5	TRBJ1-4	NA	NA	CASSPYAETNEKLFF	TGTGCCAGCAGCCCCTACGCGGAGACTAATGAAAAACTGTTTTTT
TRBV6-6	TRBJ2-1	TRBD2	NA	CASSSPGLADNEQFF	TGTGCCAGCAGCTCCCCGGGACTAGCAGACAATGAGCAGTTCTTC
TRBV27	TRBJ1-4	TRBD1	NA	CASSFSAGQGLRKLFF	TGTGCCAGCAGTTTCTCCGCGGGACAGGGTCTCAGGAAACTGTTTTTT
TRBV6-4	TRBJ2-3	NA	NA	CASRPIADGSTTQYF	TGTGCCAGCAGACCCATAGCGGACGGGAGTACTACGCAGTATTTT
TRBV19	TRBJ2-3	NA	NA	CASRGAPVGADTQYF	TGTGCCAGTCGGGGGGCCCCGGTAGGGGCCGATACGCAGTATTTT
TRBV5-1	TRBJ2-3	TRBD2	NA	CASSLEGRGGTDTQYF	TGCGCCAGCAGCTTGGAAGGGCGGGGGGGAACAGATACGCAGTATTTT